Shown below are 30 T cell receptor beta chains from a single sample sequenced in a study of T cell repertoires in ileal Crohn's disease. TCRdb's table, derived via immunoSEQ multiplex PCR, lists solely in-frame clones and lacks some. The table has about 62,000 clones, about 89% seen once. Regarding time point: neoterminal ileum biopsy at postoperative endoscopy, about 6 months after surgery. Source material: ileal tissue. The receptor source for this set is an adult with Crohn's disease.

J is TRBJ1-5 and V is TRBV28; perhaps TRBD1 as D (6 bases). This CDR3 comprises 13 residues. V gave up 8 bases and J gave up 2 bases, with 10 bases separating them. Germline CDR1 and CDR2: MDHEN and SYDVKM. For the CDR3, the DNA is TGTGCCAGCGAACAGGGTGGCAATCAGCCCCAGCATTTT. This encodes CASEQGGNQPQHF.

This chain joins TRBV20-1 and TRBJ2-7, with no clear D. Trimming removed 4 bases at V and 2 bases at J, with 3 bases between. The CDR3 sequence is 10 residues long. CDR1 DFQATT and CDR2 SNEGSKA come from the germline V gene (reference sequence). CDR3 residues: CSANTYEQYF. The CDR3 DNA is TGCAGTGCTAATACCTACGAGCAGTACTTC.

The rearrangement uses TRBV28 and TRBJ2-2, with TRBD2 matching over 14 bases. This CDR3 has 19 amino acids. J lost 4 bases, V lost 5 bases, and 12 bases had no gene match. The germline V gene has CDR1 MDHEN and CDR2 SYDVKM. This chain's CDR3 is CASSPPGLAGATGTGELFF. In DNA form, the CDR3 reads TGTGCCAGCAGTCCCCCGGGACTAGCGGGAGCGACGGGCACCGGGGAGCTGTTTTTT.

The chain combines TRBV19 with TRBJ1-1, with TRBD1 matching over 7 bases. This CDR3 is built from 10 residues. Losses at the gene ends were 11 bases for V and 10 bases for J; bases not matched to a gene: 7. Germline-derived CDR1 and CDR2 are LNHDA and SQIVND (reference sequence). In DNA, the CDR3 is TGTGCCTCCGAGGGGGCCCGAGCTTTCTTT. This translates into CASEGARAFF.

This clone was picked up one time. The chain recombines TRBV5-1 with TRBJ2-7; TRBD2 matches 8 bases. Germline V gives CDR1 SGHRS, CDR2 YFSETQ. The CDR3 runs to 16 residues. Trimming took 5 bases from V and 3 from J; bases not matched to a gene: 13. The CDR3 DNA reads TGCGCCAGCAGTTCGGGAGGGCAACAAACCAACTACGAGCAGTACTTC. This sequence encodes CASSSGGQQTNYEQYF.

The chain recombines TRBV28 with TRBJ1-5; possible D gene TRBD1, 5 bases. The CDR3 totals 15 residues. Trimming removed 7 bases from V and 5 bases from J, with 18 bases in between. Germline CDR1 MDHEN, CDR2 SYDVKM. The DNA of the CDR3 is TGTGCCAGCAACCGAAATTGGGGCCGGGATCAGCCCCAGCATTTT. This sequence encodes CASNRNWGRDQPQHF.

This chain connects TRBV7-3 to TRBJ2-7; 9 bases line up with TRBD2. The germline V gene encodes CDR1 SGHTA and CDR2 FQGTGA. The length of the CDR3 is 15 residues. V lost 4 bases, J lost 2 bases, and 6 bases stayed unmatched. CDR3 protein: CASSSVAGAAYEQYF. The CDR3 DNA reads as TGTGCCAGCAGCTCCGTAGCGGGAGCGGCCTACGAGCAGTACTTC.

The CDR3 here is CASRPAGNTGELFF. The CDR3 coding sequence is TGCGCCAGCAGACCGGCGGGAAACACCGGGGAGCTGTTTTTT. V usage is TRBV5-1 and J usage is TRBJ2-2, with D possibly matching TRBD2 (6 bases). This CDR3 has 14 amino acids. Trimming stripped 5 bases from V and 2 bases from J, with 10 bases between. Germline CDR1 and CDR2: SGHRS and YFSETQ. Complete variable domain (other parts from reference TRBV5-1 and TRBJ2-2): KAGVTQTPRYLIKTRGQQVTLSCSPISGHRSVSWYQQTPGQGLQFLFEYFSETQRNKGNFPGRFSGRQFSNSRSEMNVSTLELGDSALYLCASRPAGNTGELFFGEGSRLTVL.

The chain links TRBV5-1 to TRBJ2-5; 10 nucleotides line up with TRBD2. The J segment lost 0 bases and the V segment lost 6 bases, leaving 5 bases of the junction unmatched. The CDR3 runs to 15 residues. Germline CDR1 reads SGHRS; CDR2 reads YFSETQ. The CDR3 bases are TGCGCCAGCAACCACGGACTAGCGGACCAAGAGACCCAGTACTTC. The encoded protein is CASNHGLADQETQYF.

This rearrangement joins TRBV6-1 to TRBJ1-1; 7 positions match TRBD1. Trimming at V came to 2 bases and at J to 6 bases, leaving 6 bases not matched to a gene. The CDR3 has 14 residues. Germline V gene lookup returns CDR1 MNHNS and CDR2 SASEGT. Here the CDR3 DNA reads TGTGCCAGCAGTGAATTGGCCGGGACAGCTGAAGCTTTCTTT. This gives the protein CASSELAGTAEAFF.

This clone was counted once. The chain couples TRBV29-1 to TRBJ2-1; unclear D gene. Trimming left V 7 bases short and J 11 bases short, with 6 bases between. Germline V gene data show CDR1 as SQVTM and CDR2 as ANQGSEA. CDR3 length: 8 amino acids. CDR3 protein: CSAGKQFF. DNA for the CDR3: TGCAGCGCGGGTAAGCAGTTCTTC.

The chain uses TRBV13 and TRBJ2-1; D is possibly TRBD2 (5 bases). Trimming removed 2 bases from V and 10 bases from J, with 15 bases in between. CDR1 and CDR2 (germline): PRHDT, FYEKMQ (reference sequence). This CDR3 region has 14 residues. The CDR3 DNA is TGTGCCAGCAGCTTATCGATGGGAGTGAAAGAGCAGTTCTTC. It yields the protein CASSLSMGVKEQFF.

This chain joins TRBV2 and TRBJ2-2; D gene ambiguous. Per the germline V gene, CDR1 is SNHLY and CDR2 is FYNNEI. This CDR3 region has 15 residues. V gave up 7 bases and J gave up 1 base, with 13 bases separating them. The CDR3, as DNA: TGTGCCAGCACCATTGGTCGAGTGAACACCGGGGAGCTGTTTTTT. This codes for CASTIGRVNTGELFF. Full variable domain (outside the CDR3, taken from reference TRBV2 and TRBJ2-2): EPEVTQTPSHQVTQMGQEVILRCVPISNHLYFYWYRQILGQKVEFLVSFYNNEISEKSEIFDDQFSVERPDGSNFTLKIRSTKLEDSAMYFCASTIGRVNTGELFFGEGSRLTVL.

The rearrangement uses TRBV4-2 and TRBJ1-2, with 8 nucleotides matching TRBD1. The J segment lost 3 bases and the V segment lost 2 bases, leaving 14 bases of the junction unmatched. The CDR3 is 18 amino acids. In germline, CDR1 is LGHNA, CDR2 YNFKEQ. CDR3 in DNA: TGTGCCAGCAGCCAACGAATCATCCAGGGGGCCGGTGACTATGGCTACACCTTC. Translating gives CASSQRIIQGAGDYGYTF.

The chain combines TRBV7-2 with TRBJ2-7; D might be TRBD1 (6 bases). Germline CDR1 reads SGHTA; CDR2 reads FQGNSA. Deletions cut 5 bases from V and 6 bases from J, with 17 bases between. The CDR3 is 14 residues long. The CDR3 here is CASSPLRGSGEQYF. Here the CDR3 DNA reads TGTGCCAGCAGCCCTCTGAGGGGGTCAGGCGAGCAGTACTTC.

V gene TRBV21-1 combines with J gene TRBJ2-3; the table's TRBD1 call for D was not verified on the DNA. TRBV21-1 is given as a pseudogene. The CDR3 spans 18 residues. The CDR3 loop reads CASSKGGRVKNPADTQYF. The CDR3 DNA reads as TGTGCCAGCAGCAAAGGGGGGCGGGTTAAAAACCCGGCAGATACGCAGTATTTT.

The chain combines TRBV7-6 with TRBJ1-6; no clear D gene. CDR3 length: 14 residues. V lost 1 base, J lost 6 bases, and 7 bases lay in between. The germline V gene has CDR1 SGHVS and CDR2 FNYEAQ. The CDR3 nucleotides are TGTGCCAGCAGCTTAGGGGAGGGTAATTCACCCCTCCACTTT. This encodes CASSLGEGNSPLHF.

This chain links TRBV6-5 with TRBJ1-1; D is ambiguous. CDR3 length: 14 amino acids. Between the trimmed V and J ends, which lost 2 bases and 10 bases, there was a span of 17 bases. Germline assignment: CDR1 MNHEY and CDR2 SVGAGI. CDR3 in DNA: TGTGCCAGCAGTTACGGCGAAGGCAGGCGTTTAGCTTTCTTT. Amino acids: CASSYGEGRRLAFF.

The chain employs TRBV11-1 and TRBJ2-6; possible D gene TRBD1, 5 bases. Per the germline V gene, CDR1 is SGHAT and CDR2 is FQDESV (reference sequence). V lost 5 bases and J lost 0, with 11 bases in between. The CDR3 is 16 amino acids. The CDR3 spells CASSPFGASGANVLTF. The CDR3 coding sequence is TGTGCCAGCAGCCCCTTTGGGGCCTCTGGGGCCAACGTCCTGACTTTC. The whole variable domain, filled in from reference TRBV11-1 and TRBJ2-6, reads EAEVAQSPRYKITEKSQAVAFWCDPISGHATLYWYRQILGQGPELLVQFQDESVVDDSQLPKDRFSAERLKGVDSTLKIQPAELGDSAMYLCASSPFGASGANVLTFGAGSRLTVL.

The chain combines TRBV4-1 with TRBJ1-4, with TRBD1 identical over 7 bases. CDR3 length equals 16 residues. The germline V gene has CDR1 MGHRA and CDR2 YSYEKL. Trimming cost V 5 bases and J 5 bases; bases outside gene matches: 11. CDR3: CASSMNPGQKNEKLFF. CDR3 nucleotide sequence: TGCGCCAGCAGCATGAATCCGGGACAGAAAAATGAAAAACTGTTTTTT.

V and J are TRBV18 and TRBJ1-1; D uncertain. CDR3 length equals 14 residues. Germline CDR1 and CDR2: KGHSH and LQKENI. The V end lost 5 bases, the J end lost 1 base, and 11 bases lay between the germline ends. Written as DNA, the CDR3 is TGTGCCAGCTCAGTTCTAATGAAGAACACTGAAGCTTTCTTT. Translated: CASSVLMKNTEAFF.

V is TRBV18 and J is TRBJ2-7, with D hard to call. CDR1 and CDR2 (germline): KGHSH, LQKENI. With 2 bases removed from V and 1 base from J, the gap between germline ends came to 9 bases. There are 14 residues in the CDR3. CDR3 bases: TGTGCCAGCTCACCAAGTTCGGGTTCCTACGAGCAGTACGTC. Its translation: CASSPSSGSYEQYV.

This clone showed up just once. CDR3 DNA: TGTGCCAGCAGTTATAGCTCTATGAACACTGAAGCTTTCTTT. Its translation is CASSYSSMNTEAFF. The gene calls are TRBV6-6 and TRBJ1-1; D not resolved. V lost 3 bases and J lost 0, with 8 bases in between. Germline V gene data show CDR1 as MNHNY and CDR2 as SVGAGI (reference sequence). CDR3 size: 14 residues.

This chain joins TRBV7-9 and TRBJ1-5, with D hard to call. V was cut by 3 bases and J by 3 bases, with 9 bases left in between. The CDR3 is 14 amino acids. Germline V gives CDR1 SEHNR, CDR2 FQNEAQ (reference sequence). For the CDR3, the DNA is TGTGCCAGCAGCTTTTCGGGTGACAATCAGCCCCAGCATTTT. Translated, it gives CASSFSGDNQPQHF.

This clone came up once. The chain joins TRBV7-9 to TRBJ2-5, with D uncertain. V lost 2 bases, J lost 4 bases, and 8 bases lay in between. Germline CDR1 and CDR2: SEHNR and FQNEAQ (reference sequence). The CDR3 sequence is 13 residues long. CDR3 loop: CASSLIIRETQYF. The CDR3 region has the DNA TGTGCCAGCAGCTTAATTATCCGAGAGACCCAGTACTTC.

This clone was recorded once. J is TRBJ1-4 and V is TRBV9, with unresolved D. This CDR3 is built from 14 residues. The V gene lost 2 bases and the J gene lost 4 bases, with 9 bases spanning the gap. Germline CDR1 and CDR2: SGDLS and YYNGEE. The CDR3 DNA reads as TGTGCCAGCAGCGTGGCAGCTAGTAATGAAAAACTGTTTTTT. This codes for CASSVAASNEKLFF.

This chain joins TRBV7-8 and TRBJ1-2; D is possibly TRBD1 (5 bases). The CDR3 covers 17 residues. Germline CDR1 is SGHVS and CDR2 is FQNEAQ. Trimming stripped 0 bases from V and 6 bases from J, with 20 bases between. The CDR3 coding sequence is TGTGCCAGCAGCTTAGCGCTCACCCAGGGACTTGTGAATGGCTACACCTTC. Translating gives CASSLALTQGLVNGYTF.

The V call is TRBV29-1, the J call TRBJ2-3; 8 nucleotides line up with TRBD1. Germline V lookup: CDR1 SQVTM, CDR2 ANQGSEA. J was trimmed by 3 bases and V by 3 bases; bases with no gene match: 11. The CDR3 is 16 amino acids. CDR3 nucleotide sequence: TGCAGCGTTGAGAAGAGACAGGGGAGGAGGACAGATACGCAGTATTTT. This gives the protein CSVEKRQGRRTDTQYF.

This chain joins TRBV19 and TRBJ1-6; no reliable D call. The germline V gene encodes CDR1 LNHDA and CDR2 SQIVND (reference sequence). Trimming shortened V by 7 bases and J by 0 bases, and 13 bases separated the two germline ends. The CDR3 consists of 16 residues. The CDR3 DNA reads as TGTGCCAGTATAGCTCCGGGAAGCTCCTATAATTCACCCCTCCACTTT. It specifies CASIAPGSSYNSPLHF.

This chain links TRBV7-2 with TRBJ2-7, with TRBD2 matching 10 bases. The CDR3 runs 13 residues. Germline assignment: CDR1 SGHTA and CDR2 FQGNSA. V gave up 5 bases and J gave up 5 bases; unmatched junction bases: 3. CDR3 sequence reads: CASSPLAGDEQYV. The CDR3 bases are TGTGCCAGCAGCCCGCTAGCGGGGGACGAGCAGTACGTC.